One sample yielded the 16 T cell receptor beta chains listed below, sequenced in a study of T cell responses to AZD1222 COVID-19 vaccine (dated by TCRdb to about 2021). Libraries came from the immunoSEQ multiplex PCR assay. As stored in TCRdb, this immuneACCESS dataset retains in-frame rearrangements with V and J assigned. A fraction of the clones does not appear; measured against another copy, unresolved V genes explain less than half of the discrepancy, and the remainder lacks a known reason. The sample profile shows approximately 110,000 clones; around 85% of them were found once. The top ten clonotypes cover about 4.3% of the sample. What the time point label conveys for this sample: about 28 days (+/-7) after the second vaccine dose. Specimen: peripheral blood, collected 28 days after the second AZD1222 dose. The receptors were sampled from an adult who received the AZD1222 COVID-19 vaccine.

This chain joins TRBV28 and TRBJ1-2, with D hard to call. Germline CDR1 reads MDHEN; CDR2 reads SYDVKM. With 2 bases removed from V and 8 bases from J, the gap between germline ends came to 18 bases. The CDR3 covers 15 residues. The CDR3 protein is CASSLPRTDGKGYTF. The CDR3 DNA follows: TGTGCCAGCAGTTTACCCCGGACGGATGGGAAGGGCTACACCTTC.

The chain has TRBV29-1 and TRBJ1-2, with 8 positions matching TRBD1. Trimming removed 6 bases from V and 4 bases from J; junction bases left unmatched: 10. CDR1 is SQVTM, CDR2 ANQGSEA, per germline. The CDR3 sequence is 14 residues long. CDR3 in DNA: TGCAGCGTCCTCGGACAGGGCGTATTCTATGGCTACACCTTC. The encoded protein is CSVLGQGVFYGYTF.

Written as DNA, the CDR3 is TGTGCCAGCAGCATCAGGGGTCACGGGGAGCTGTTTTTT. This encodes CASSIRGHGELFF. This chain joins TRBV5-8 and TRBJ2-2, with TRBD1 as a possible D gene (6 bases). Germline loops: CDR1 SGHTS, CDR2 YDEGEE. Between the trimmed V and J ends, which lost 4 bases and 7 bases, there was a span of 11 bases. The CDR3 has 13 residues.

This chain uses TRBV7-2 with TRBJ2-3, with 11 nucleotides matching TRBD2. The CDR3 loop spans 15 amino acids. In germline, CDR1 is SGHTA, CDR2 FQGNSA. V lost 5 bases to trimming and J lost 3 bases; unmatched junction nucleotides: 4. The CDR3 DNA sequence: TGTGCCAGCAGCCTTAGCGGGGGGGCTACAGATACGCAGTATTTT. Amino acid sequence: CASSLSGGATDTQYF.

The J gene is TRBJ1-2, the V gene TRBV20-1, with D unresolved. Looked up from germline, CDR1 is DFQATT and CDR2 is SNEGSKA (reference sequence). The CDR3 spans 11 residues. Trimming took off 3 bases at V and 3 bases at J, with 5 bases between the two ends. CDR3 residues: CSASGDYGYTF. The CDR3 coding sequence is TGCAGTGCTAGTGGCGACTATGGCTACACCTTC.

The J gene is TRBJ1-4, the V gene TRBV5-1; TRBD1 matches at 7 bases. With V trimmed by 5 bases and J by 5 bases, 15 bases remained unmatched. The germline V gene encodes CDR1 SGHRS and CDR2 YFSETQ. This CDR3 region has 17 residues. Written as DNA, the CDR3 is TGCGCCAGCAGTCAAGCACTTACAGGGGCGAGAAATGAAAAACTGTTTTTT. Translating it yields CASSQALTGARNEKLFF.

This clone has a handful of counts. The CDR3 is CASSFTGGNYGYTF. In DNA form, the CDR3 reads TGTGCCAGCAGCTTCACAGGGGGTAACTATGGCTACACCTTC. The rearrangement joins TRBV7-9 to TRBJ1-2; 8 nucleotides line up with TRBD1. The CDR3 is 14 residues long. The V segment lost 3 bases and the J segment 1 base; nucleotides outside the gene matches: 1. Germline CDR1 is SEHNR and CDR2 is FQNEAQ (reference sequence).

CDR3 amino acids: CASSTVDSGNTIYF. The CDR3 region has the DNA TGTGCCAGTAGTACAGTAGACTCTGGAAACACCATATATTTT. The V and J genes are TRBV19 and TRBJ1-3; D not certain. The CDR3 has 14 amino acids. CDR1 and CDR2 (germline): LNHDA, SQIVND (reference sequence). With 4 bases removed from V and 0 bases from J, the gap between germline ends came to 7 bases.

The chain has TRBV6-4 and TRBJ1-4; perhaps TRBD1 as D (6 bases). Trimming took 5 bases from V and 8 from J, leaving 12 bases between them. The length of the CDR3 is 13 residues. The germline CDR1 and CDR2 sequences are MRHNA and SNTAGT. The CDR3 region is CASSRQQGEKLFF. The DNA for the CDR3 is TGTGCCAGCAGTAGGCAACAGGGAGAAAAACTGTTTTTT.

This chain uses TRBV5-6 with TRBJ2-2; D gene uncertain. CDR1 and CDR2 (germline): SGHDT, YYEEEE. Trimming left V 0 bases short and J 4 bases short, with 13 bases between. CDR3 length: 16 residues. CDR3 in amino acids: CASSLGSLELTGELFF. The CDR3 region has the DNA TGTGCCAGCAGCTTGGGATCCTTAGAACTCACCGGGGAGCTGTTTTTT. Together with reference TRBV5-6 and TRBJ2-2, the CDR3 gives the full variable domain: DAGVTQSPTHLIKTRGQQVTLRCSPKSGHDTVSWYQQALGQGPQFIFQYYEEEERQRGNFPDRFSGHQFPNYSSELNVNALLLGDSALYLCASSLGSLELTGELFFGEGSRLTVL.

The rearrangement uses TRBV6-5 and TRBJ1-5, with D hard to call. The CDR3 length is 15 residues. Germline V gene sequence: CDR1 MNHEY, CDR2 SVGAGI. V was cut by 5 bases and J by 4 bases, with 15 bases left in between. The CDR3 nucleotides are TGTGCCAGCAGTCCTTCCGGGCCTCGGAATCAGCCCCAGCATTTT. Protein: CASSPSGPRNQPQHF.

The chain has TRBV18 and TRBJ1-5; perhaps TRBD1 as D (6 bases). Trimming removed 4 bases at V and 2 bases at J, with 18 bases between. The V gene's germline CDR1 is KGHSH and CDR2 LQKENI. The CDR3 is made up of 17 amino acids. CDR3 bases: TGTGCCAGCTCACTCAGGGGCGTGGGGGACGGCAATCAGCCCCAGCATTTT. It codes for CASSLRGVGDGNQPQHF.

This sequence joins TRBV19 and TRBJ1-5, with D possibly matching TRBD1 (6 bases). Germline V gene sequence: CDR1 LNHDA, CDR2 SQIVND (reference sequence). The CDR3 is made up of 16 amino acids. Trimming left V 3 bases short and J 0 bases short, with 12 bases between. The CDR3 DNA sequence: TGTGCCAGTAGTATCCAGGGGACACCTAGCAATCAGCCCCAGCATTTT. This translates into CASSIQGTPSNQPQHF.

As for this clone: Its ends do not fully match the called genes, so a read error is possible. The DNA of the CDR3 is TGTGCCAGTAGTCTAGACAGGGGGCCGAACACTGAAGCTTTCTTT. Its protein product is CASSLDRGPNTEAFF. V usage is TRBV19 and J usage is TRBJ1-1; TRBD1 agrees at 10 bases. The CDR3 has 15 residues. Germline V gives CDR1 LNHDA, CDR2 SQIVND (reference sequence). Supplemented by reference TRBV19 and TRBJ1-1, the full variable domain reads DGGITQSPKYLFRKEGQNVTLSCEQNLNHDAMYWYRQDPGQGLRLIYYSQIVNDFQKGDIAEGYSVSREKKESFPLTVTSAQKNPTAFYLCASSLDRGPNTEAFFGQGTRLTVV.

The CDR3 reads CASSQVAAAEAFF. As DNA, the CDR3 is TGTGCCAGCAGCCAAGTGGCGGCCGCTGAAGCTTTCTTT. This rearrangement joins TRBV3-1 (or the pseudogene TRBV3-2) to TRBJ1-1; D remains unclear. The length of the CDR3 is 13 residues. The germline V gene has CDR1 LGHDT and CDR2 YNNKEL (reference sequence). V lost 1 base and J lost 6, with 9 bases in between.

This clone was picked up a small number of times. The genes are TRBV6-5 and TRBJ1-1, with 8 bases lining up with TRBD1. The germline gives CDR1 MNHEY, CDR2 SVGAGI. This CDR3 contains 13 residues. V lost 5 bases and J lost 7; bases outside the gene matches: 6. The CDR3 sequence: CASSQGAGGEAFF. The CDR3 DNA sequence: TGTGCCAGCAGTCAGGGGGCAGGAGGTGAAGCTTTCTTT.